This T cell receptor (beta chain) was found in a study of neurological immune-mediated disorders (dated by TCRdb to between 2018 and 2021). Some background on the complete study: Using UMI-based sequencing, the study compared peripheral blood TCR-beta repertoires from patients with HTLV-I-associated myelopathy (HAM/TSP), patients with multiple sclerosis, and healthy controls. The cohort included some 66 subjects: approximately 14 with HAM/TSP, roughly 35 with multiple sclerosis, and 20 or so healthy controls. The approximately 96 TCR-beta libraries covered PBMC samples along with longitudinal samples, technical triplicates, and paired sorted CD4+ and CD8+ T-cell subsets.

This clonotype was recorded many times. No cognate antigen has been identified for it. No base-level quality is on record; no much larger clone is a single base apart. Study-wide findings and limitations: The highest TCR clonal expansion was observed in HAM/TSP patients, whereas the lowest was observed in MS patients, even when compared with healthy controls. No identical CDR3 amino acid sequences were shared among expanded clones across subjects, suggesting private TCR-beta repertoires in all groups.

cDNA synthesis used template-switch 5'RACE with a primer carrying a 10-nucleotide random unique molecular identifier tagging each TCR transcript. Every sequencing run yielded over 180 million TCR-beta sequences covering 15-18 subjects. The RNeasy kit was used to extract total RNA. The KAPA Real-time Library Amplification kit was used to amplify TCR-beta VDJ regions with primers targeting the TCR constant region and the 5'RACE anchor. Sample indexes and Illumina adaptors were added in a first PCR, after which library yield was increased in a second PCR. After purification with Ampure beads, the TCR product of roughly 650 bp was size-selected on a 2% E-gel SizeSelection system. Before pooling, libraries had their quality checked on a Bioanalyzer, their concentration measured with Qubit, and their quantity determined with the Kapa Library Quantification kit. An Illumina HiSeq 2500 sequenced the libraries paired-end 2 x 150 bp. To increase sequence diversity, roughly 24-32% phiX was spiked into each library pool. Processing in the source paper ran as follows. The UMI-based MiGEC pipeline processed quality-filtered reads and removed over 80% of raw TCR sequences during error correction. IMGT germline references were used for aligning VDJ genes, and each clonotype was defined as a unique CDR3 amino acid sequence together with its V-J genes. Clonal expansion, Shannon diversity and CDR3 relatedness were evaluated with VDJtools (CalcPairwiseDistances, ClusterSamples), while phylogenetic trees were built in CLCbio workbench. Using coefficient-of-variation modelling across technical triplicates, the study counted a clone as expanded if it had at least 8 unique UMIs. The public reads were run again by TCRdb, first through fastp at Q25 and then through MiXCR, and only productive beta chains were kept. Each CDR3 protein gets just one entry, which takes the most common genes and DNA from the rows behind it. V and J calls and clone size were set by TCRdb, not the authors. The sample has tens of thousands of distinct CDR3 sequences on record, roughly 11% of them singletons. 1.8% of the sample belongs to the ten largest clones.

Healthy controls were blood bank volunteers in Maryland, USA. Libraries from unsorted PBMCs were made from 2 million PBMCs kept in RNAlater at -80 degrees C until RNA extraction. Peripheral blood was subjected to Ficoll-Hypaque density gradient centrifugation to isolate PBMCs, which were then cryopreserved in liquid nitrogen. The CDR3 sequence holds 16 residues, the cysteine and phenylalanine included. The sequence is cut down to CDR3 DNA, 48 bases in frame from base 1. V trim: 5 bases; J trim: 5 bases; unmatched bases: 9. CDR1 and CDR2 (SGHTA, FQGNSA) derive from the germline V gene. The chain is assembled from TRBV7-2 and TRBJ2-5; 12 central nucleotides agree with TRBD2. This receptor was obtained from a man aged 55 to 70 in good health. Material: PBMCs. The CDR3 region has the sequence CASSRLAGGPEETQYF. The sequence in DNA is TGTGCCAGCAGCCGTCTAGCGGGGGGGCCTGAGGAGACCCAGTACTTC.